This is a list of T cell receptor beta chains from one sample in a study of CD8 T cells in ankylosing spondylitis. TCRdb called the 5' RACE reads again in MiXCR, with one record for every CDR3 protein. This table holds roughly 450,000 distinct CDR3 sequences, 25% to 30% found once. The sample was blood, either unsorted or a sorted T cell fraction (not recorded which). The receptor set was obtained from a male donor with ankylosing spondylitis. Both conserved end residues are part of each CDR3. Each record gives: clone size, J gene, V gene, D gene, CDR3 DNA, CDR3 protein. The D gene is left open where the match is weak. Some rows mark clone size as missing; the rest say once, few, many or name a class of expanded clone.

>.|TRBJ1-5|TRBV12-3/TRBV12-4|.
TGTGCCAGCAGACAGGCCGTGCAGGGGCCCCAGCATTTT
CASRQAVQGPQHF
>few|TRBJ2-7|TRBV7-9|.
TGTGCCAGCAGCTCCTTTACAGGCGAGCAGTACTTC
CASSSFTGEQYF
>.|TRBJ2-7|TRBV20-1|TRBD1
TGCAGTGCGGAGAATTCGGGACAGCAGACCTCCTACGAGCAGTACTTC
CSAENSGQQTSYEQYF
>.|TRBJ2-2|TRBV12-3/TRBV12-4|.
TGTGCCAGCTCCTTGGGGAGCACCACGGGGACCGGGGAGCTGTTTTTT
CASSLGSTTGTGELFF
>.|TRBJ1-1|TRBV18|TRBD1
TGTGCCAGCTCAGACCCGGGACAGGGGAGCACTGAAGCTTTCTTT
CASSDPGQGSTEAFF
>.|TRBJ2-2|TRBV12-3/TRBV12-4|.
TGTGCCAGCAGCCCCGGGGCGGCTTCTTACACCGGGGAGCTGTTTTTT
CASSPGAASYTGELFF
>few|TRBJ1-1|TRBV7-2|.
TGTGCCAGCAGCTTTACCCCCTTCTCCGGGGAAGCTTTCTTT
CASSFTPFSGEAFF
>few|TRBJ1-5|TRBV15|TRBD1
TGTGCCACCAGCAGCCAAGACAGGGGACCCCAGCATTTT
CATSSQDRGPQHF
>.|TRBJ1-4|TRBV5-1|.
TGCGCCAGCAGCTCCTGGGGGATTATTAATGAAAAACTGTTTTTT
CASSSWGIINEKLFF
>few|TRBJ1-5|TRBV20-1|.
TGCAGTGCCGCCGAGGGGGGCGTCGTTGGCAATCAGCCCCAGCATTTT
CSAAEGGVVGNQPQHF
>.|TRBJ1-2|TRBV20-1|.
TGCAGTGCTAATCACGCGGTCCGCGGCTTTGGCTACACCTTC
CSANHAVRGFGYTF
>many|TRBJ2-1|TRBV7-9|.
TGTGCCAGCAGCCCCAGAGCTGCGGCCCCCAATGAGCAGTTCTTC
CASSPRAAAPNEQFF
>few|TRBJ2-3|TRBV20-1|.
TGCAGTGCGCCTCCCCGTCCAACTAACACAGATACGCAGTATTTT
CSAPPRPTNTDTQYF
>.|TRBJ2-1|TRBV27|.
TGTGCCAGCAGCCGGGACATCGACAATGAGCAGTTCTTC
CASSRDIDNEQFF
>.|TRBJ2-1|TRBV19|TRBD1
TGTGCCAGTAGTATGGTGGGACAGTACAATGAGCAGTTCTTC
CASSMVGQYNEQFF
>few|TRBJ2-7|TRBV28|.
TGTGCCAGCATTGGGGCTTCAGGGACCCTCTCCTACGAGCAGTACTTC
CASIGASGTLSYEQYF
>few|TRBJ1-1|TRBV10-3|TRBD1
TGTGCCATCAGTGGGGGTGGACAGGGAACGTACACTGAAGCTTTCTTT
CAISGGGQGTYTEAFF
>.|TRBJ2-1|TRBV9|TRBD2
TGTGCCAGCAGCCCGGCGGGAGAGTGGAATGAGCAGTTCTTC
CASSPAGEWNEQFF
>.|TRBJ1-4|TRBV27|TRBD1
TGTGCCAGCAGTCTCTCCGGACAGGGGAAAAAACTGTTTTTT
CASSLSGQGKKLFF
>.|TRBJ2-2|TRBV2|TRBD1
TGTGCCAGCGGACAGGGGGCATCGAACACCGGGGAGCTGTTTTTT
CASGQGASNTGELFF
>.|TRBJ2-5|TRBV20-1|.
TGCAGTTCCAGACTTTCTCAGCTGGCGGAGACCCAGTACTTC
CSSRLSQLAETQYF
>.|TRBJ2-1|TRBV24-1|.
TGTGCCACCAGTGTTGCCGACCGCTCCTACAATGAGCAGTTCTTC
CATSVADRSYNEQFF
>.|TRBJ2-7|TRBV7-2|TRBD2
TGTGCCAGCAGCGTGGGACTAGCTAGCGAGCAGTACTTC
CASSVGLASEQYF
>few|TRBJ1-2|TRBV7-2|.
TGTGCCAGCAGCTTAGCCGGCGGGGGGGAGCCCAACTATGGCTACACCTTC
CASSLAGGGEPNYGYTF
>few|TRBJ2-7|TRBV5-1|.
TGCGCCAGCAGCTTTACTAGCTCCGAGCAGTACTTC
CASSFTSSEQYF
>.|TRBJ2-7|TRBV10-2|TRBD2
TGCGCCAGCAGAGACCGGGACCGGGGGGACGAGCAGTACTTC
CASRDRDRGDEQYF
>.|TRBJ2-4|TRBV3-1|.
TGTGCCAGCAGCCCTCGACAGGGAGGGAACATTCAGTACTTC
CASSPRQGGNIQYF
>.|TRBJ2-3|TRBV20-1|.
TGCAGTGCTAGGGGGGATTTTGGCACAGATACGCAGTATTTT
CSARGDFGTDTQYF
>.|TRBJ2-6|TRBV4-1|.
TGCGCCAGCAGCCAAGACGACGGACTCTCTGGGGCCAACGTCCTGACTTTC
CASSQDDGLSGANVLTF
>many|TRBJ2-5|TRBV20-1|.
TGCAGTGCCAACCGAGGGGAGACCCAGTACTTC
CSANRGETQYF
>few|TRBJ2-2|TRBV27|.
TGTGCCAGCAGTTTCACGGTGAACACCGGGGAGCTGTTTTTT
CASSFTVNTGELFF
>few|TRBJ2-1|TRBV6-2/TRBV6-3|.
TGTGCCAGCAGCCATGTCTGGGGAAATGAGCAGTTCTTC
CASSHVWGNEQFF
>.|TRBJ1-3|TRBV12-3/TRBV12-4|TRBD1
TGTGCCAGCAGTTTAGTAGGGGGCGTGTACACCATATATTTT
CASSLVGGVYTIYF
>.|TRBJ1-5|TRBV6-1|TRBD1
TGTGCCAGCAGGGAAGGGACAGGGGGGCGGCAGCCCCAGCATTTT
CASREGTGGRQPQHF
>.|TRBJ2-2|TRBV5-6|TRBD2
TGTGCCAGCAGCCCGCGGGGGGCCCGAACCGGGGAGCTGTTTTTT
CASSPRGARTGELFF
>.|TRBJ2-3|TRBV10-1|TRBD2
TGCGCCAGCAGTGAAAAGGGACTAGCGGGAAGAGATACGCAGTATTTT
CASSEKGLAGRDTQYF
>.|TRBJ2-3|TRBV11-2|TRBD2
TGTGCCAGCAGCCCCCTACTAGCGGTTAGCACAGATACGCAGTATTTT
CASSPLLAVSTDTQYF
>.|TRBJ2-1|TRBV4-1|TRBD2
TGCGCCAGCAGCCACGTTGGAGCGGGAGGGCCGTATGAGCAGTTCTTC
CASSHVGAGGPYEQFF